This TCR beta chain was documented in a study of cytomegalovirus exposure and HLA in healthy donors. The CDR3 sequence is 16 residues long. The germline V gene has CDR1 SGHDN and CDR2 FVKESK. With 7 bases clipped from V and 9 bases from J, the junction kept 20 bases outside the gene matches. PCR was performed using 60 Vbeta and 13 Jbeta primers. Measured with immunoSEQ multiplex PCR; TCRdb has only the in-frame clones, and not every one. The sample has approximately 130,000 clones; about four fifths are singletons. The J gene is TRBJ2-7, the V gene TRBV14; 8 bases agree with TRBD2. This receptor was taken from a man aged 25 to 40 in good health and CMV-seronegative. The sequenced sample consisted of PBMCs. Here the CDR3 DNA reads TGTGCCAGCAAGGGACTAGGGGGTTTTGAGGCTGTAGCGCAGTACTTC. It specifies CASKGLGGFEAVAQYF.